What follows describes a single TCR beta chain. Per germline, CDR1 MNHEY and CDR2 SMNVEV (reference sequence). CDR3 length equals 15 residues. Germline trimming cut 3 bases from V and 15 bases from J; bases unmatched to any gene: 14. The data were obtained in a study of metastatic and nonmetastatic thyroid tumors. Among the patients, none had received any treatment before thyroid surgery. TCRdb re-called the PCR reads through MiXCR. The data show 26,000 or so clones, roughly 15% seen once. The chain couples TRBV27 to TRBJ2-1; 10 bases align to TRBD2. What was sequenced was blood. The receptor comes from a female donor with papillary thyroid cancer or a benign thyroid nodule (not recorded which). Some clones in this sample may be carry-over from other donors' samples. The CDR3: CASSLAAGGPFERFF. CDR3 in DNA: TGTGCCAGCAGTTTGGCAGCGGGAGGGCCTTTTGAGAGGTTCTTC.